This T cell receptor beta chain comes out of a study of blood T cell repertoires in COVID-19. The overall study: The United States, Italy and Spain provided the acute and convalescent COVID-19 samples. The cDNA or gDNA used as material had been derived from T cells, B-cell-depleted T cells, or PBMCs.

Authors' analysis steps: Nucleated cell number was recorded as an estimate derived from reference gene primer amplification. The repertoire was sequenced with immunoSEQ multiplex PCR; TCRdb's copy has only in-frame clones and lacks some. V, J and clone size reflect that table, while D and trimming were determined from the DNA. The sample has roughly 240,000 clones, almost 85% seen once. J lost 4 bases, V lost 2 bases, and 8 bases had no gene match. The CDR3 contains 18 residues. The germline gives CDR1 LNHDA, CDR2 SQIVND (reference sequence). J is TRBJ2-6 and V is TRBV19, with 10 bases identical to TRBD1. The sequenced sample was peripheral blood. The TCR comes from a woman older than 75 with acute or convalescent COVID-19. The CDR3 DNA is TGTGCCAGTAGTATACGGGGACAGGGGTCTACCGGGGCCAACGTCCTGACTTTC. It encodes CASSIRGQGSTGANVLTF.